The 18 T cell receptor beta chains in this list originate from one sample, sequenced in a study of T cell repertoires in cytomegalovirus infection. TCRdb independently ran MiXCR on the reads; one entry per CDR3 protein. Among around 450,000 distinct CDR3 sequences listed, roughly 31% were seen once. Input material: PBMCs. All receptors derive from a human donor in good health (CMV status not recorded). Some clones in this sample may be carry-over from other donors' samples.

Only a few counts were recorded for this clonotype. The gene calls are TRBV20-1 and TRBJ1-1; no definite D call. CDR1 DFQATT and CDR2 SNEGSKA come from the germline V gene (reference sequence). The length of the CDR3 is 12 residues. Trimming removed 3 bases at V and 1 base at J, with 6 bases between. CDR3 in amino acids: CSASPRNTEAFF. The DNA of the CDR3 is TGCAGTGCTAGTCCCAGGAACACTGAAGCTTTCTTT.

This chain links TRBV12-3 or TRBV12-4 with TRBJ1-5, with D possibly matching TRBD1 (5 bases). Trimming took off 4 bases at V and 0 bases at J, with 13 bases between the two ends. The CDR3 runs 16 residues. The CDR3 nucleotides read TGTGCCAGCAGTTCCGGGACGCCTTATAGCAATCAGCCCCAGCATTTT. Its protein is CASSSGTPYSNQPQHF.

The chain uses TRBV19 and TRBJ1-5; 7 bases agree with TRBD1. The CDR3 loop spans 14 amino acids. V dropped 3 bases and J dropped 4; count of bases not matched to a gene: 3. Germline CDR1 LNHDA, CDR2 SQIVND (reference sequence). The DNA of the CDR3 is TGTGCCAGTAGTATTGAGGGGGCGAATCAGCCCCAGCATTTT. It codes for CASSIEGANQPQHF.

The rearrangement joins TRBV4-1 to TRBJ1-1, with 12 bases identical to TRBD1. The germline V gene has CDR1 MGHRA and CDR2 YSYEKL. The CDR3 sequence is 16 residues long. Losses at the gene ends were 0 bases for V and 5 bases for J; bases not matched to a gene: 4. The DNA of the CDR3 is TGCGCCAGCAGCCAAGAAAGGGGACAGGGGGCTACTGAAGCTTTCTTT. This sequence encodes CASSQERGQGATEAFF.

This clonotype was counted many times. V gene TRBV12-3 or TRBV12-4 combines with J gene TRBJ2-2; 9 bases map to TRBD1. J gave up 3 bases and V 9 bases, and 5 bases lay outside the gene matches. There are 14 residues in the CDR3. DNA for the CDR3: TGTGCCAGACCCGGGACAGGGTACACCGGGGAGCTGTTTTTT. Protein product: CARPGTGYTGELFF.

This clonotype has a count of ten or more. This rearrangement joins TRBV5-1 to TRBJ1-4; TRBD1 aligns across 10 bases. Unmatched junction bases numbered 7, after V lost 4 bases and J lost 7 bases. This CDR3 has 15 amino acids. CDR1 is SGHRS and CDR2 is YFSETQ in the germline V gene. The CDR3 is CASSQRTGGSEKLFF. CDR3 nucleotides: TGCGCCAGCAGCCAACGGACAGGGGGGAGTGAAAAACTGTTTTTT.

Details on this clonotype: Lacking the conserved final phenylalanine or tryptophan, this CDR3 likely reflects a read error. V and J are TRBV6-1 and TRBJ2-3; D is perhaps TRBD1 (6 bases). The V and J ends lost 5 bases and 2 bases respectively, with 20 bases between them. CDR3 length equals 17 residues. Germline CDR1 is MNHNS and CDR2 is SASEGT. CDR3 nucleotide sequence: TGTGCCAGCAGTTACCCCAGGGGAAGGAGCAACACAGATACGCAGTATTTG. Its protein is CASSYPRGRSNTDTQYL.

This clonotype appeared a few times. The chain carries TRBV20-1 and TRBJ1-5, with D unresolved. The germline gives CDR1 DFQATT, CDR2 SNEGSKA (reference sequence). The CDR3 has 14 amino acids. V lost 3 bases to trimming and J lost 0 bases, with 9 bases between them. The CDR3 reads CSARSGISNQPQHF. The CDR3 region has the DNA TGCAGTGCTAGGTCGGGGATTAGCAATCAGCCCCAGCATTTT.

Many counts were recorded for this clonotype. V is TRBV12-3 or TRBV12-4 and J is TRBJ1-1; 7 bases agree with TRBD1. The V segment lost 7 bases and the J segment 8 bases; nucleotides outside the gene matches: 4. This CDR3 is built from 11 residues. The CDR3 bases are TGTGCCAGCAACCGGGACAGCGAAGCTTTCTTT. Translated: CASNRDSEAFF.

This clonotype has more than one count but fewer than ten. The rearrangement links TRBV7-2 to TRBJ1-1; D gene unclear. Per germline, CDR1 SGHTA and CDR2 FQGNSA. V was clipped by 5 bases and J by 11 bases, with 18 bases between them. The CDR3 loop spans 13 amino acids. The CDR3 bases are TGTGCCAGCAGCATCGACTTTGCCCGCTTTGCTTTCTTT. It specifies CASSIDFARFAFF.

A word on this clonotype: The junction departs from germline at one end; a sequencing error may be responsible. This chain connects TRBV7-8 to TRBJ1-6; the D is unclear. Germline CDR1 SGHVS, CDR2 FQNEAQ. The CDR3 spans 18 residues. CDR3 coding DNA: TGTGCCAGCAGCTTAGCGATGGACGGAAGCTCCTATAATTCACCCCTCAACTTT. Its translation: CASSLAMDGSSYNSPLNF.

This clonotype occurred once. The V call is TRBV5-1, the J call TRBJ1-4; tentatively, D is TRBD1 (5 bases). The CDR3 covers 14 residues. V lost 5 bases and J lost 3, with 11 bases in between. The V gene's germline CDR1 is SGHRS and CDR2 YFSETQ. The DNA of the CDR3 is TGCGCCAGCAGACCAGGGCTATCTAATGAAAAACTGTTTTTT. It specifies CASRPGLSNEKLFF.

This clonotype was detected many times. V usage is TRBV19 and J usage is TRBJ1-1, with 8 bases that match TRBD1. V shed 4 bases, J shed 3 bases, and the junction held 7 bases outside the gene matches. This CDR3 region has 15 residues. CDR1 and CDR2 from the germline V gene are LNHDA and SQIVND (reference sequence). The chain's CDR3 is CASSTQTGVDTEAFF. CDR3 bases: TGTGCCAGTAGTACCCAGACAGGGGTCGACACTGAAGCTTTCTTT.

The V call is TRBV5-1, the J call TRBJ2-7, with D possibly matching TRBD1 (6 bases). Germline-derived CDR1 and CDR2 are SGHRS and YFSETQ. This CDR3 has 15 amino acids. With 0 bases removed from V and 3 bases from J, the gap between germline ends came to 13 bases. CDR3 bases: TGCGCCAGCAGCTTGGATGGGACAAGTCTCTACGAGCAGTACTTC. Its translation: CASSLDGTSLYEQYF.

The CDR3 reads CASSPRTGGIETQYF. CDR3 nucleotides: TGCGCCAGCAGCCCCCGGACAGGGGGCATCGAGACCCAGTACTTC. The chain couples TRBV4-1 to TRBJ2-5; 11 bases fit TRBD1. The germline gives CDR1 MGHRA, CDR2 YSYEKL. Losses at the gene ends were 4 bases for V and 5 bases for J; bases not matched to a gene: 6. The CDR3 sequence is 15 residues long.

The sample holds many counts of this clonotype. This chain links TRBV7-9 with TRBJ2-7, with TRBD1 matching over 10 bases. V was clipped by 5 bases and J by 2 bases; unmatched bases: 6. This CDR3 contains 15 residues. Germline CDR1 SEHNR, CDR2 FQNEAQ (reference sequence). The CDR3 DNA reads as TGTGCCAGCAGCGTGGGACAGGGGAAAACCTACGAGCAGTACTTC. Translation: CASSVGQGKTYEQYF.

The rearrangement links TRBV5-4 to TRBJ2-1; 9 nucleotides line up with TRBD2. The CDR3 runs to 14 residues. Germline values: CDR1 SGHNT, CDR2 YYREEE (reference sequence). After removal of 4 bases from V and 9 bases from J, the junction contained 8 bases not matched to a gene. CDR3 residues: CASSPQGLASEQFF. The CDR3 coding sequence is TGTGCCAGCAGCCCGCAGGGACTAGCTAGTGAGCAGTTCTTC.

With respect to this clonotype: Just one base apart from a much larger clone, this may be a read error. The V and J genes are TRBV7-9 and TRBJ2-7; D tentatively fits TRBD1 or TRBD2 (5 bases each). V gave up 1 base and J gave up 1 base, with 11 bases separating them. The CDR3 has 15 residues. CDR1 SEHNR and CDR2 FQNEAQ come from the germline V gene (reference sequence). CDR3: CASSLGAGTSYEQYF. Here the CDR3 DNA reads TGTGCCAGCAGCTTAGGGGCAGGGACGTCCTACGAGCAGTACTTC. Variable domain in full (rest from reference TRBV7-9 and TRBJ2-7): DTGVSQNPRHKITKRGQNVTFRCDPISEHNRLYWYRQTLGQGPEFLTYFQNEAQLEKSRLLSDRFSAERPKGSFSTLEIQRTEQGDSAMYLCASSLGAGTSYEQYFGPGTRLTVT.